This T cell receptor beta chain was sequenced for a study of memory CD4+ T cells and cytomegalovirus serostatus. Whole-study context: Of the healthy Belgian adults, 9 were CMV seropositive and about 24 seronegative. Study-wide results and caveats: CD4+ memory repertoires contained about 40% of the 164 reported CMV TCRbeta sequences.

The CDR3 sequence is 15 residues long. Losses at the gene ends were 5 bases for V and 3 bases for J; bases not matched to a gene: 10. Germline lookup yields CDR1 MNHEY and CDR2 SMNVEV (reference sequence). Single viable CD3+CD4+CD8-CD45RO+ cells were sorted as the memory CD4+ T cells. Serum IgG to CMV pp150, pp28, p38 and p52 defined serostatus. With regard to this clone: What it binds is unknown.

The repertoire was sequenced with immunoSEQ multiplex PCR; TCRdb's copy has only in-frame clones and lacks some. The sample has around 50,000 clones, about 73% seen once. The clonotype was recovered from an adult in good health and CMV-seronegative. Specimen: memory CD4+ T cells from blood. The rearrangement links TRBV27 to TRBJ2-7, with 7 bases identical to TRBD1. CDR3 protein: CASSRKGQSHYEQYF. The CDR3 region has the DNA TGTGCCAGCAGTAGAAAGGGACAGAGCCACTACGAGCAGTACTTC.